This T cell receptor (beta chain) was documented in a study of early T cells in non-severe SARS-CoV-2 infection. Study overall: RNA in bulk from unsorted whole blood was sequenced, and chains were unpaired.

Tagging with unique molecular identifiers was applied to individual cDNA molecules. TCRdb re-called the 5' RACE reads with MiXCR, one entry per CDR3 protein. The sample carries roughly 35,000 distinct CDR3 sequences, roughly 5.9% recorded once. Overall study results and limits: Anti-spike CD8 specificities were favored by VDJdb matching, whose results missed private and CD4 specificities.

This clonotype was observed at least ten times. Its target is not known. The germline gives CDR1 DFQATT, CDR2 SNEGSKA (reference sequence). The CDR3 covers 16 residues. Trimming left V 6 bases short and J 2 bases short, with 20 bases between. This TCR was recovered from an adult who was a healthcare worker with PCR-confirmed SARS-CoV-2 infection or an uninfected control (not recorded which). The sample taken for sequencing was whole blood. This sequence joins TRBV20-1 and TRBJ2-1, with D tentatively TRBD1 (5 bases). The chain's CDR3 is CSAQVGGAGTYNEQFF. The CDR3 DNA sequence: TGCAGTGCCCAAGTCGGCGGCGCAGGGACCTACAATGAGCAGTTCTTC.